These 5 T cell receptor beta chains were all obtained from the same sample, sequenced in a study of blood T cell repertoires in COVID-19. The repertoire was sequenced with immunoSEQ multiplex PCR; TCRdb's copy has only in-frame clones and lacks some. The data contain approximately 200,000 clones, about 86% of them singletons. The sequenced material came from peripheral blood. Receptors were obtained from a young man with active or convalescent COVID-19.

The rearrangement uses TRBV27 and TRBJ1-2; no clear D gene. The CDR3 loop spans 13 amino acids. The germline CDR1 and CDR2 sequences are MNHEY and SMNVEV (reference sequence). V lost 2 bases, J lost 2 bases, and 6 bases lay in between. CDR3 DNA sequence: TGTGCCAGCAGTTTAGCGGCGAACTATGGCTACACCTTC. Translating it yields CASSLAANYGYTF.

This chain connects TRBV20-1 to TRBJ1-1, with no clear D. The ends were cut back, 3 bases at V and 5 bases at J, with 10 bases in the middle. The CDR3 has 12 residues. The germline V gene encodes CDR1 DFQATT and CDR2 SNEGSKA (reference sequence). CDR3 amino acids: CSASMGRTEAFF. CDR3 DNA: TGCAGTGCTAGTATGGGGAGGACTGAAGCTTTCTTT.

V and J are TRBV6-5 and TRBJ1-1; possible D gene TRBD1, 6 bases. V was clipped by 5 bases and J by 0 bases, with 13 bases between them. Germline V lookup: CDR1 MNHEY, CDR2 SVGAGI. CDR3 length: 15 residues. The CDR3 DNA reads TGTGCCAGCAGTCCCCGGACAGACGTGAACACTGAAGCTTTCTTT. Protein: CASSPRTDVNTEAFF.

A single count supports this clone. V and J are TRBV10-3 and TRBJ2-3, with TRBD2 identical over 11 bases. Trimming cost V 6 bases and J 5 bases; bases outside gene matches: 7. CDR1 is ENHRY and CDR2 is SYGVKD in the germline V gene. CDR3 length: 15 residues. Written as DNA, the CDR3 is TGTGCCATCAGGCCGACTAGCGGGAATCGAGATACGCAGTATTTT. This sequence encodes CAIRPTSGNRDTQYF.

The chain joins TRBV27 to TRBJ2-7; 10 bases agree with TRBD2. Unmatched junction bases numbered 5, after V lost 6 bases and J lost 3 bases. CDR3 length equals 14 residues. Per germline, CDR1 MNHEY and CDR2 SMNVEV (reference sequence). CDR3 DNA: TGTGCCAGCAGCAGAGCGGGGGGGAGCTACGAGCAGTACTTC. This sequence encodes CASSRAGGSYEQYF.